These T cell receptor beta chains were read from a single sample in a study of blood T cells in healthy people across ages. TCRdb re-called the 5' RACE reads with MiXCR, one entry per CDR3 protein. The sample holds hundreds of thousands of distinct CDR3 sequences, about three fifths seen once. The sample was blood. The receptor set was obtained from a man aged 25 to 40 in good health. The CDR3 runs from the conserved cysteine through the conserved F or W. The D gene is left open where the match is weak. Clone size is not always given. Where it is, it says once, few, many or a class for expanded clones.

j_call: TRBJ1-6
cdr3_length: 14
d_call: .
v_call: TRBV20-1
clone_size: .
cdr3_nt: TGCAGTGCTAGAGATCTTTCGACAGATTCACCCCTCCACTTT
cdr3_aa: CSARDLSTDSPLHF

j_call: TRBJ2-1
cdr3_length: 14
d_call: .
v_call: TRBV6-2/TRBV6-3
clone_size: .
cdr3_nt: TGTGCCAGCACCAGGGCGGGTGCGGGCAATGAGCAGTTCTTC
cdr3_aa: CASTRAGAGNEQFF

j_call: TRBJ2-2
cdr3_length: 15
d_call: TRBD2
v_call: TRBV29-1
clone_size: few
cdr3_nt: TGCAGCGTTGCCTTACTAGCGGGGGACACCGGGGAGCTGTTTTTT
cdr3_aa: CSVALLAGDTGELFF

j_call: TRBJ2-7
cdr3_length: 15
d_call: .
v_call: TRBV3-1
clone_size: .
cdr3_nt: TGTGCCAGCAGCCCTCGACTAGGGGTAGGCTACGAGCAGTACTTC
cdr3_aa: CASSPRLGVGYEQYF

j_call: TRBJ2-3
cdr3_length: 18
d_call: TRBD2
v_call: TRBV7-2
clone_size: .
cdr3_nt: TGTGCCAGCAGCCCAGAACTAGCGGGGTCCCCTAGCACAGATACGCAGTATTTT
cdr3_aa: CASSPELAGSPSTDTQYF

j_call: TRBJ2-3
cdr3_length: 15
d_call: TRBD1
v_call: TRBV11-2
clone_size: .
cdr3_nt: TGTGCCAGCAGAACCGGACAGGAGTCATTCAATACGCAGTATTTT
cdr3_aa: CASRTGQESFNTQYF

j_call: TRBJ2-3
cdr3_length: 13
d_call: TRBD2
v_call: TRBV10-3
clone_size: .
cdr3_nt: TGTGCCATCAGTGGGAGCGGGAGAGATACGCAGTATTTT
cdr3_aa: CAISGSGRDTQYF

j_call: TRBJ2-3
cdr3_length: 16
d_call: .
v_call: TRBV7-2
clone_size: .
cdr3_nt: TGTGCCAGCAGATGGACAGCCGCTCTCCCCACAGATACGCAGTATTTT
cdr3_aa: CASRWTAALPTDTQYF

j_call: TRBJ1-2
cdr3_length: 14
d_call: .
v_call: TRBV5-1
clone_size: few
cdr3_nt: TGCGCCAGCAGTTCGGGCCAGCCGGGGGATGGCTACACCTTC
cdr3_aa: CASSSGQPGDGYTF

j_call: TRBJ2-1
cdr3_length: 16
d_call: TRBD2
v_call: TRBV12-3/TRBV12-4
clone_size: once
cdr3_nt: TGTGCCAGCAGGAAGCTGAGCGGGGGGGTCTACAATGAGCAGTTCTTC
cdr3_aa: CASRKLSGGVYNEQFF

j_call: TRBJ1-5
cdr3_length: 12
d_call: .
v_call: TRBV2
clone_size: .
cdr3_nt: TGTGCCAGCAGTGAAGCGGTCCAGCCCCAGCATTTT
cdr3_aa: CASSEAVQPQHF

j_call: TRBJ2-7
cdr3_length: 12
d_call: .
v_call: TRBV28
clone_size: few
cdr3_nt: TGTGCCAGCAGCCTAACAAAGTACGAGCAGTACTTC
cdr3_aa: CASSLTKYEQYF

j_call: TRBJ1-2
cdr3_length: 15
d_call: .
v_call: TRBV15
clone_size: .
cdr3_nt: TGTGCCACCAGCAGAGATCCCAACAGCTTTTATGGCTACACCTTC
cdr3_aa: CATSRDPNSFYGYTF

j_call: TRBJ1-1
cdr3_length: 16
d_call: TRBD1
v_call: TRBV27
clone_size: .
cdr3_nt: TGTGCCAGCAGTTTACGAACCGGACAGGGGGAGGATAGGGCTTTCTTT
cdr3_aa: CASSLRTGQGEDRAFF

j_call: TRBJ2-7
cdr3_length: 13
d_call: .
v_call: TRBV20-1
clone_size: .
cdr3_nt: TGCAGTGCTAGTACCGGTAGCCCCTACGAGCAGTACTTC
cdr3_aa: CSASTGSPYEQYF